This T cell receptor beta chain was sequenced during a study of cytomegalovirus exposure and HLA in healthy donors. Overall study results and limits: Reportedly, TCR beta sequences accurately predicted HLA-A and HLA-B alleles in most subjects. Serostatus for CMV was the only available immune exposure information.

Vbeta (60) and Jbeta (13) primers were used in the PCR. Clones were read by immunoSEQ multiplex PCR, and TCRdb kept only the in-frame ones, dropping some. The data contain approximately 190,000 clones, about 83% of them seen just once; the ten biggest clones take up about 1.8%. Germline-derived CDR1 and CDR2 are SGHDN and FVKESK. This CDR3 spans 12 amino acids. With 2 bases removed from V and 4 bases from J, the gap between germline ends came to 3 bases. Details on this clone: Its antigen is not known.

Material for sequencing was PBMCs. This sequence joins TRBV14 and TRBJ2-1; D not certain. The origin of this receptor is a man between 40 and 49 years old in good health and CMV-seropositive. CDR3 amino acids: CASSQIYNEQFF. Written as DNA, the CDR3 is TGTGCCAGCAGCCAAATATACAATGAGCAGTTCTTC.